This T cell receptor beta chain was observed in a study of T-cell memory formation after mild COVID-19. Whole-study findings and limits: Clones contracting day 15 to 85 were balanced CD4/CD8; later expanders leaned CD4+.

A note on this clonotype: Its antigen is currently unknown.

This CDR3 contains 11 residues. Germline loops: CDR1 ENHRY, CDR2 SYGVKD. V lost 10 bases to trimming and J lost 8 bases; unmatched junction nucleotides: 5. 5'RACE primed from the constant segment yielded TCR alpha and TCR beta cDNA libraries bearing sample barcodes and UMIs. TCRdb reprocessed the 5' RACE reads with MiXCR, giving one entry per CDR3 protein. Among some 14,000 distinct CDR3 sequences listed, 15% to 20% were seen once. The sequencing sample was made of PBMCs or a T cell subset sorted from them (not recorded which). The chain has TRBV10-3 and TRBJ2-1; 7 bases agree with TRBD1. The receptor was derived from a man in his late teens or twenties who had mild COVID-19 (a few samples of this study predate the infection). Cell type and time point are not known. DNA for the CDR3: TGTGCCAGTTTACAGGGGTATGAGCAGTTCTTC. This gives the protein CASLQGYEQFF.